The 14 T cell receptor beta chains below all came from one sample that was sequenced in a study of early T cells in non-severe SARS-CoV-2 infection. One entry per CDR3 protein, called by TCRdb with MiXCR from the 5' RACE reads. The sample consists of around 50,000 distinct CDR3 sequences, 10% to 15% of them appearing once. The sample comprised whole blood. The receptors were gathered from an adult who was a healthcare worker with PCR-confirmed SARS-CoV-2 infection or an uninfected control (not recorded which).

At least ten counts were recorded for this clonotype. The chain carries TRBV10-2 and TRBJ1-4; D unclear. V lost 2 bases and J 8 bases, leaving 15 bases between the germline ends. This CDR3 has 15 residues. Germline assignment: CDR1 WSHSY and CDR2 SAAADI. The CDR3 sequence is CASSEPGDNLEKLFF. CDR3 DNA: TGCGCCAGCAGTGAGCCTGGGGATAATCTCGAAAAACTGTTTTTT.

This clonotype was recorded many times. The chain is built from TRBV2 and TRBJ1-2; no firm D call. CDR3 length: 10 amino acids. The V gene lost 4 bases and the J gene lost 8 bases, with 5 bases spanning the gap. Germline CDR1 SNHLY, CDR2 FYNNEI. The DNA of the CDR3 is TGTGCCAGCAGTGTCCGAGGCTACACCTTC. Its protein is CASSVRGYTF.

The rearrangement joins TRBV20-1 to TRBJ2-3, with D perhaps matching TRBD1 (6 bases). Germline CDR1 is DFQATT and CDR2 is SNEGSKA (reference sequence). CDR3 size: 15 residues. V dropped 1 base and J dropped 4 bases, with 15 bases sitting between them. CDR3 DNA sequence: TGCAGTGCTAGAGGTTGGACAGTGAGGGCAGATACGCAGTATTTT. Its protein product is CSARGWTVRADTQYF.

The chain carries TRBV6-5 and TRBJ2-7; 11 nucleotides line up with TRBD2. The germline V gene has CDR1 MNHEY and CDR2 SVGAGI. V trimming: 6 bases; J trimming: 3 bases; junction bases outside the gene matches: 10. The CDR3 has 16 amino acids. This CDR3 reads CASSYTSGSMFYEQYF. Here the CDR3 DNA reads TGTGCCAGCAGCTATACTAGCGGGAGTATGTTCTACGAGCAGTACTTC.

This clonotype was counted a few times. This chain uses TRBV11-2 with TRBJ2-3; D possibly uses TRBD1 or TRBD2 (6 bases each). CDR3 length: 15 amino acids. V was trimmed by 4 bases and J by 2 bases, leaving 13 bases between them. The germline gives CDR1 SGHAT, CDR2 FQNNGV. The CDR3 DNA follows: TGTGCCAGCAGCTCCGGAGGGGGACCCACAGATACGCAGTATTTT. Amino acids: CASSSGGGPTDTQYF.

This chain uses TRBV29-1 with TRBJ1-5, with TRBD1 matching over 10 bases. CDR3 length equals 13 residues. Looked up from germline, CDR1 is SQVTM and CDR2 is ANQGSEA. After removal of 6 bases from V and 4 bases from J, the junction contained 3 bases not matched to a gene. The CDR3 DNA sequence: TGCAGCGTGTGGACAGGGGGAAATCAGCCCCAGCATTTT. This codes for CSVWTGGNQPQHF.

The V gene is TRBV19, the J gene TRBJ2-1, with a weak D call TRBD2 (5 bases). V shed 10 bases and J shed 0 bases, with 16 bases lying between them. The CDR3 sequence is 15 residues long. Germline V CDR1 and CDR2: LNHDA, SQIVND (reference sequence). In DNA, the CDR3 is TGTGCCACCAAGCCAGCGGCCAACTCCTACAATGAGCAGTTCTTC. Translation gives CATKPAANSYNEQFF.

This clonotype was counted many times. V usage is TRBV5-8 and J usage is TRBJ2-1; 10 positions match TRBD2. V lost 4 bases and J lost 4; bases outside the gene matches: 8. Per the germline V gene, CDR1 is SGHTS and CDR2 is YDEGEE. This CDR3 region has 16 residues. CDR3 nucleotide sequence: TGTGCCAGCAGCGTGTGGCTAGCGGGGGCGTACAATGAGCAGTTCTTC. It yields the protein CASSVWLAGAYNEQFF.

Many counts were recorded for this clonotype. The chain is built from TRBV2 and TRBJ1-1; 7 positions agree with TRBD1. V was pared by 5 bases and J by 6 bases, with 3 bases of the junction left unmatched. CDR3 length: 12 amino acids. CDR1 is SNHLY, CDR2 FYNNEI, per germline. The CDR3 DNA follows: TGTGCCAGCAGTCCCGGGACAGCTGAAGCTTTCTTT. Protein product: CASSPGTAEAFF.

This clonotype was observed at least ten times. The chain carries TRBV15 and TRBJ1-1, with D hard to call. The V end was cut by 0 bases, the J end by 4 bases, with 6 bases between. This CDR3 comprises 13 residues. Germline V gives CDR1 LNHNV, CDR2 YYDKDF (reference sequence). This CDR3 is CATSRDRVTEAFF. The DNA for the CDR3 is TGTGCCACCAGCAGAGACAGAGTCACTGAAGCTTTCTTT.

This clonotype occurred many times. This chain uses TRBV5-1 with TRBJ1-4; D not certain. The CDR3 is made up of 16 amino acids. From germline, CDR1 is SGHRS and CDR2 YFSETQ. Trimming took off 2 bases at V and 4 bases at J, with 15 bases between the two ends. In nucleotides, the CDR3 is TGCGCCAGCAGCTTTAATGAGATGAACATTAATGAAAAACTGTTTTTT. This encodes CASSFNEMNINEKLFF.

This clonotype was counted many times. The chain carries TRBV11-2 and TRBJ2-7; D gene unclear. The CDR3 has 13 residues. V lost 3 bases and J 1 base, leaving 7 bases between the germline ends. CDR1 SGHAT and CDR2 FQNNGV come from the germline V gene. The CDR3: CASSFIGSYEQYF. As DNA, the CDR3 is TGTGCCAGCAGCTTTATCGGTTCCTACGAGCAGTACTTC. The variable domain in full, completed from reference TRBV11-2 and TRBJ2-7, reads EAGVAQSPRYKIIEKRQSVAFWCNPISGHATLYWYQQILGQGPKLLIQFQNNGVVDDSQLPKDRFSAERLKGVDSTLKIQPAKLEDSAVYLCASSFIGSYEQYFGPGTRLTVT.

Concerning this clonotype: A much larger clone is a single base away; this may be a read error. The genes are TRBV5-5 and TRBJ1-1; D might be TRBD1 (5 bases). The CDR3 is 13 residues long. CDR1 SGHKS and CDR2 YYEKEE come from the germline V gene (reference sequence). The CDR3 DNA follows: TGTGCCAGCAGGACCATGGGGGGTCCTGAAGCTTCCTTT. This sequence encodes CASRTMGGPEASF.

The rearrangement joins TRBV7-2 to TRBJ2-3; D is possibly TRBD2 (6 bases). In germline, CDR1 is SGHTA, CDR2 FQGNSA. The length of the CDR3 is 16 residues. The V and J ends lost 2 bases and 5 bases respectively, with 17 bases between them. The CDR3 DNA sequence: TGTGCCAGCAGCTTACGACGGGAGCGGGTTGGAGATACGCAGTATTTT. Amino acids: CASSLRRERVGDTQYF.